This entry features one T cell receptor (beta chain) sequence. This clonotype was seen a few times. What this receptor recognizes is not known. No per-base quality is available; no much larger clone lies one base away. The data originate from a study of regulatory T cells in long-lasting Graves disease (dated by TCRdb to about 2021). Background on the whole study: Persistent Graves' disease was defined as persistently positive TSH receptor autoantibodies together with antithyroid drug treatment for over 5 years. Peripheral blood TCR sequencing and RNA sequencing compared persistent Graves' disease patients with newly diagnosed Graves' disease patients. The study took place in China and was registered as a clinical trial. A total of around 35 samples were covered by TCR sequencing, comprising roughly 13 persistent and 20 newly diagnosed Graves' disease patients. In the clinical cohort, patients with persistent Graves' disease had used antithyroid drugs for an average of about 10.3 years. The research as a whole found: Preferential use of TRBV28, TRBJ1-2 and TRBJ2-5 was observed in persistent disease, whereas TRBV20-1 and TRBJ2-1 were favored in newly diagnosed disease. The authors acknowledged the small sample size as a limitation that may reduce accuracy. Compared with newly diagnosed patients, patients with persistent Graves' disease had lower TCR Shannon entropy and fewer highly expanded clones, which suggests clonal expansion. A larger number of public clonotypes was shared among persistent patients (over 2,500) than among newly diagnosed patients (approximately 1,000). Sequencing and analysis were limited to the TCR beta chain. Because the primary lesion, thyroid tissue, could not be accessed, the study looked at peripheral blood alone.

Library preparation employed multiplex PCR. Reads for this sample came from an Illumina HiSeq 4000. TCR beta libraries were built with iRepertoire HTBI primers and Arm-PCR amplification of CDR3 regions. PCR products were gel purified before sequencing. In the authors' own workflow: Gene usage analysis of CDR3 amino acid clonotypes relied on the roughly 60 TRBV and about 15 TRBJ segments identified across samples. Filtered high-quality paired reads were merged into contigs using COPE and FqMerger. Contigs were aligned with BLAST to IMGT TRBV, TRBD and TRBJ reference genes, and CDR3 was defined per IMGT. Any clonotype with a frequency above 0.1% was counted as a highly expanded clone. Repertoire diversity was measured by Shannon entropy, and V-J evenness by the Gini coefficient. A clonotype was considered public if more than one individual shared it. In TCRdb, the public reads were trimmed at Q25 with fastp and aligned with MiXCR, with productive beta chains retained. Every entry covers one CDR3 protein and lists the most common genes and DNA from its rows. The V and J calls come from TCRdb's annotation, not from the publication. For this sample there are 300,000 to 500,000 distinct CDR3 sequences; around 20% appear just once. The ten largest clones represent 20% of the sample.

The germline V gene (reference sequence) gives CDR1 as GTSNPN and CDR2 as SVGIG. The CDR3 goes from the cysteine to the phenylalanine over 15 residues. Only the CDR3 DNA is retained, 45 bases long and in frame from the first base. V and J are truncated by 0 bases and 0 bases respectively, leaving an intervening sequence of 12 bases. The sample's time point label, in plain terms: persistent/refractory GD, antithyroid drugs over 5 years with positive TRAb. For both TCR sequencing and RNA sequencing, RNA was extracted from PBMCs using TRIzol. The diagnosis of Graves' disease was made according to American Thyroid Association guidelines. Recruitment of patients was carried out at an endocrinology department in Xi'an, China. Each patient gave roughly 8.4 milliliters of peripheral blood, collected in an EDTA anticoagulant tube. Ficoll Paque Plus density gradient separation was used to isolate PBMCs, and no additional T cell sorting was done. An Agilent 2100 Bioanalyzer and agarose gel were used to check RNA quality, and a NanoDrop 2000 was used to measure RNA concentration.

This receptor was taken from a female donor with Graves disease. The sequence joins TRBV30 to TRBJ2-7; the D gene cannot be resolved reliably. The sequenced sample was peripheral blood mononuclear cells (PBMCs), obtained when the disease was refractory, from a patient treated with antithyroid drugs. The CDR3 corresponds to CAWSVPSAVSYEQYF. The nucleotides read TGTGCCTGGAGTGTACCCAGCGCGGTCTCCTACGAGCAGTACTTC.